Below, one T cell receptor beta chain is given with its context. The entry originates in a study of blood T cell repertoires in COVID-19. Turning to the study itself: The study drew acute and convalescent COVID-19 samples from the United States, Italy and Spain.

Produced via immunoSEQ multiplex PCR; TCRdb's table is partial and in-frame only. The data hold approximately 230,000 clones, with over 80% observed a single time. This CDR3 comprises 14 residues. CDR1 and CDR2 (germline): SGDLS, YYNGEE. The junction had 3 bases not matched to a gene; V was cut back by 0 bases and J by 5 bases. The material sequenced was PBMCs or T cells enriched from blood (not recorded which). The TCR originated in a woman under 30 who had recovered from COVID-19. V usage is TRBV9 and J usage is TRBJ1-2; 8 bases match TRBD1. The CDR3 reads CASSVAGGAYGYTF. CDR3 bases: TGTGCCAGCAGCGTAGCAGGGGGCGCGTATGGCTACACCTTC.